This TCR beta chain was obtained from a study of T cells after yellow fever vaccination. On the study more broadly: Fractions with few cells were prepared using SMART-Seq v4 Ultra Low Input.

Whole-study findings and limits: Weaker overall was a secondary response that nonetheless peaked faster, on day 5 versus 15. Re-detected after boosting: most primary clones, 96% of CD4 and roughly 90% of CD8. Shared CD4/CD8 clonotypes were a small share, likely from convergent recombination.

TCRdb passed the 5' RACE reads through MiXCR, listing each CDR3 protein once. This table holds roughly 74,000 distinct CDR3 sequences, approximately 7% found once. V lost 6 bases to trimming and J lost 9 bases; unmatched junction nucleotides: 5. This CDR3 has 12 amino acids. Germline CDR1 and CDR2: MNHEY and SVGEGT. The table lists this clonotype with many counts. The antigen is unknown. The sequence derives from a man aged 18 to 30 who received the YFV17D yellow fever vaccine. The chain joins TRBV6-2 or TRBV6-3 to TRBJ1-1, with 9 bases fitting TRBD1. The specimen was CD8+ T cells sorted from PBMCs, collected about 5 days after the first yellow fever vaccination. As DNA, the CDR3 is TGTGCCAGCAGGTGGACAGGGGCGAAAGCTTTCTTT. Its protein product is CASRWTGAKAFF.